This entry lists 30 T cell receptor beta chains sequenced from one sample in a study of shared clonotypes between healthy human individuals. Assay: immunoSEQ multiplex PCR; the TCRdb copy retains only in-frame clones and omits some. The data hold around 690,000 clones, with less than 95% observed a single time. Material for sequencing was memory CD8+ T cells from PBMCs. Subset meaning: CD45RO+ cells pooled with CCR7-negative TemRA cells. The receptors were sampled from a man aged 18-30 years in good health. Some clones in this sample may be carry-over from other donors' samples.

This clone was found once. The rearrangement uses TRBV27 and TRBJ2-1; 10 bases match TRBD1. This CDR3 contains 16 residues. CDR1 MNHEY and CDR2 SMNVEV come from the germline V gene (reference sequence). V lost 4 bases and J lost 6; bases outside the gene matches: 9. Written as DNA, the CDR3 is TGTGCCAGCAGTTCCATCCGACAGGGGGCGAGCAATGAGCAGTTCTTC. It specifies CASSSIRQGASNEQFF.

This rearrangement joins TRBV27 to TRBJ2-1; tentatively, D is TRBD1 or TRBD2 (6 bases each). V shed 0 bases and J shed 4 bases, with 13 bases lying between them. The CDR3 contains 16 residues. Per the germline V gene, CDR1 is MNHEY and CDR2 is SMNVEV (reference sequence). The CDR3 here is CASSLSGAGIYNEQFF. For the CDR3, the DNA is TGTGCCAGCAGTTTATCGGGGGCGGGAATATACAATGAGCAGTTCTTC.

The gene calls are TRBV20-1 and TRBJ2-7; no clear D gene. Trimming took off 2 bases at V and 4 bases at J, with 6 bases between the two ends. The CDR3 is 11 amino acids. CDR1 is DFQATT and CDR2 is SNEGSKA in the germline V gene (reference sequence). The CDR3 nucleotides read TGCAGTGCTAGATTCCCGTACGAGCAGTACTTC. Amino acids: CSARFPYEQYF.

The chain couples TRBV5-1 to TRBJ2-2; D possibly corresponds to TRBD2 (5 bases). From germline, CDR1 is SGHRS and CDR2 YFSETQ. The V and J ends lost 4 bases and 7 bases respectively, with 20 bases between them. The CDR3 is 16 amino acids. Here the CDR3 reads CASSPARVAADGELFF. The CDR3 DNA reads TGCGCCAGCAGCCCGGCGCGGGTTGCGGCGGACGGGGAGCTGTTTTTT.

This chain uses TRBV27 with TRBJ2-7; D is possibly TRBD2 (6 bases). The CDR3 is 16 residues long. V was cut by 1 base and J by 5 bases, with 18 bases left in between. Germline loops: CDR1 MNHEY, CDR2 SMNVEV (reference sequence). In DNA, the CDR3 is TGTGCCAGCAGTTTATATTCGGCAGTGGGGAGGCACGAGCAGTACTTC. Amino acid sequence: CASSLYSAVGRHEQYF.

DNA of the CDR3: TGTGCCAGCAGTACCCCACCGGAACAGCCCGAGCAGTACTTC. It specifies CASSTPPEQPEQYF. This sequence joins TRBV2 and TRBJ2-7; D gene ambiguous. The CDR3 totals 14 residues. The germline gives CDR1 SNHLY, CDR2 FYNNEI. Trimming cost V 5 bases and J 6 bases, with 17 bases left between them.

This chain links TRBV7-3 with TRBJ2-7, with D tentatively TRBD2 (7 bases). Between the trimmed V and J ends, which lost 5 bases and 6 bases, there was a span of 20 bases. This CDR3 spans 15 amino acids. CDR1 SGHTA and CDR2 FQGTGA come from the germline V gene. The CDR3 spells CASSPLAAEGGEQYF. CDR3 DNA: TGTGCCAGCAGCCCCCTAGCGGCAGAGGGGGGCGAGCAGTACTTC.

The CDR3 bases are TGTGCCAGCAGTTTTCCCCGGGACGGCTCTGGAAACACCATATATTTT. This translates into CASSFPRDGSGNTIYF. The rearrangement uses TRBV28 and TRBJ1-3, with D possibly being TRBD1 (5 bases). Germline V CDR1 and CDR2: MDHEN, SYDVKM. This CDR3 comprises 16 residues. V lost 3 bases and J 0 bases, leaving 12 bases between the germline ends.

The chain carries TRBV15 and TRBJ2-7; 9 positions match TRBD1. Trimming at V came to 5 bases and at J to 5 bases, leaving 13 bases not matched to a gene. Germline V gene data show CDR1 as LNHNV and CDR2 as YYDKDF (reference sequence). This CDR3 has 16 residues. CDR3 bases: TGTGCCACCAGCGAGGGCGTGGGGACAGGGACCCACGAGCAGTACTTC. This encodes CATSEGVGTGTHEQYF.

This sequence joins TRBV4-2 and TRBJ1-4; no clear D gene. Germline CDR1 LGHNA, CDR2 YNFKEQ. The CDR3 length is 16 residues. Trimming stripped 1 base from V and 6 bases from J, with 15 bases between. In nucleotides, the CDR3 is TGTGCCAGCAGCCAAGTGTCAGAATCCAGCGATGAAAAACTGTTTTTT. It is translated as CASSQVSESSDEKLFF.

The chain is built from TRBV6-1 and TRBJ2-1; 8 nucleotides line up with TRBD2. The CDR3 is 15 residues long. Germline trimming cut 8 bases from V and 4 bases from J; bases unmatched to any gene: 10. The germline gives CDR1 MNHNS, CDR2 SASEGT. This CDR3 reads CASEITRLAYNEQFF. The CDR3 nucleotides read TGTGCCAGCGAAATAACAAGACTAGCGTACAATGAGCAGTTCTTC.

The CDR3 coding sequence is TGTGCCAGCAGCCACCCCTTTTCGAACCGACAGGGAATGGCTCACGAGCAGTACTTC. Encoded protein: CASSHPFSNRQGMAHEQYF. The chain uses TRBV4-2 and TRBJ2-7, with 7 bases lining up with TRBD1. V was clipped by 3 bases and J by 5 bases; unmatched bases: 22. Per germline, CDR1 LGHNA and CDR2 YNFKEQ. The length of the CDR3 is 19 residues.

This clone occurred a few times. The chain links TRBV10-3 to TRBJ2-2; tentatively, D is TRBD1 or TRBD2 (6 bases each). V gave up 6 bases and J gave up 2 bases, with 16 bases separating them. The germline CDR1 and CDR2 sequences are ENHRY and SYGVKD. The CDR3 contains 16 residues. The CDR3 coding sequence is TGTGCCATCAGGGGGGGCTTACAGGGAAACACCGGGGAGCTGTTTTTT. Translated: CAIRGGLQGNTGELFF.

This clone was found once. The V and J genes are TRBV10-2 and TRBJ2-3; 10 bases are a match to TRBD2. Germline V lookup: CDR1 WSHSY, CDR2 SAAADI. V gave up 4 bases and J gave up 1 base; unmatched junction bases: 5. CDR3 length: 16 residues. DNA of the CDR3: TGCGCCAGCAGTGCCCGGACTAGCGGCGGCACAGATACGCAGTATTTT. It is translated as CASSARTSGGTDTQYF.

DNA for the CDR3: TGTGCCAGCAGCTTAGGACTAGCGGGAAATGAGCAGTTCTTC. The encoded protein is CASSLGLAGNEQFF. This sequence joins TRBV7-6 and TRBJ2-1; 11 nucleotides match TRBD2. The CDR3 contains 14 residues. Germline loops: CDR1 SGHVS, CDR2 FNYEAQ. Unmatched junction bases numbered 0, after V lost 1 base and J lost 7 bases.

The chain uses TRBV7-9 and TRBJ1-1; D possibly corresponds to TRBD1 (5 bases). Germline CDR1 reads SEHNR; CDR2 reads FQNEAQ (reference sequence). V lost 6 bases and J 8 bases, leaving 13 bases between the germline ends. The CDR3 runs 12 residues. The CDR3 loop reads CASRLGTEEAFF. CDR3 in DNA: TGTGCCAGCAGACTCGGGACCGAAGAAGCTTTCTTT.

This chain connects TRBV2 to TRBJ2-7; 10 bases fit TRBD2. V gave up 7 bases and J gave up 4 bases; unmatched junction bases: 16. The length of the CDR3 is 17 residues. Germline CDR1 SNHLY, CDR2 FYNNEI. The CDR3 loop reads CASIHGPSGSSIYEQYF. CDR3 in DNA: TGTGCCAGCATCCACGGCCCTAGCGGGAGCAGTATATACGAGCAGTACTTC.

The chain carries TRBV11-2 and TRBJ2-5; D is unclear. CDR1 and CDR2 from the germline V gene are SGHAT and FQNNGV. V gave up 0 bases and J gave up 5 bases, with 10 bases separating them. The CDR3 spans 14 residues. CDR3 amino acids: CASSLELSVETQYF. CDR3 nucleotides: TGTGCCAGCAGCTTAGAATTATCGGTGGAGACCCAGTACTTC. Drawing the rest from reference TRBV11-2 and TRBJ2-5, the complete variable domain is EAGVAQSPRYKIIEKRQSVAFWCNPISGHATLYWYQQILGQGPKLLIQFQNNGVVDDSQLPKDRFSAERLKGVDSTLKIQPAKLEDSAVYLCASSLELSVETQYFGPGTRLLVL.

This clone has a single count. This chain uses TRBV28 with TRBJ1-4; perhaps TRBD1 as D (5 bases). Trimming removed 5 bases at V and 3 bases at J, with 10 bases between. The germline V gene encodes CDR1 MDHEN and CDR2 SYDVKM. This CDR3 is built from 14 residues. CDR3 nucleotides: TGTGCCAGCAGTACGACAGCACCTAATGAAAAACTGTTTTTT. It specifies CASSTTAPNEKLFF.

V usage is TRBV7-9 and J usage is TRBJ2-1; 9 positions agree with TRBD2. The CDR3 contains 18 residues. The J segment lost 2 bases and the V segment lost 1 base, leaving 9 bases of the junction unmatched. In germline, CDR1 is SEHNR, CDR2 FQNEAQ (reference sequence). CDR3 residues: CASSLEAWREGAYNEQFF. The DNA of the CDR3 is TGTGCCAGCAGCTTAGAGGCATGGCGGGAGGGTGCCTACAATGAGCAGTTCTTC.

This clone was seen only once. This chain links TRBV10-2 with TRBJ2-7; no clear D gene. Trimming shortened V by 0 bases and J by 0 bases, and 9 bases separated the two germline ends. This CDR3 has 15 residues. Germline values: CDR1 WSHSY, CDR2 SAAADI. CDR3 residues: CASSESYGSSYEQYF. The CDR3 nucleotides are TGCGCCAGCAGTGAGTCTTACGGAAGCTCCTACGAGCAGTACTTC.

This clone showed up just once. The genes are TRBV5-1 and TRBJ1-1; tentatively, D is TRBD1 (5 bases). This CDR3 contains 15 residues. CDR1 and CDR2 from the germline V gene are SGHRS and YFSETQ. V was trimmed by 4 bases and J by 0 bases, leaving 13 bases between them. In DNA form, the CDR3 reads TGCGCCAGCAGCCCCGACACAGGTATGAACACTGAAGCTTTCTTT. Its protein product is CASSPDTGMNTEAFF.

The chain combines TRBV4-1 with TRBJ2-2; D is unresolved. The germline V gene encodes CDR1 MGHRA and CDR2 YSYEKL. This CDR3 comprises 15 residues. Trimming shortened V by 1 base and J by 4 bases, and 10 bases separated the two germline ends. CDR3 region: CASSQVGPGTGELFF. CDR3 nucleotides: TGCGCCAGCAGCCAAGTAGGTCCGGGCACCGGGGAGCTGTTTTTT.

The rearrangement uses TRBV5-4 and TRBJ2-5; D might be TRBD2 (5 bases). Germline V gene data show CDR1 as SGHNT and CDR2 as YYREEE (reference sequence). The CDR3 totals 14 residues. The ends were cut back, 4 bases at V and 0 bases at J, with 10 bases in the middle. The CDR3 region is CASSPDWYQETQYF. CDR3 sequence (DNA): TGTGCCAGCAGCCCGGACTGGTACCAAGAGACCCAGTACTTC.

The V call is TRBV25-1, the J call TRBJ2-2, with 11 bases fitting TRBD2. This CDR3 contains 14 residues. The germline V gene encodes CDR1 MGHDK and CDR2 SYGVNS. The junction had 3 bases not matched to a gene; V was cut back by 7 bases and J by 5 bases. The CDR3 loop is CASNLAGGTGELFF. The CDR3 DNA reads as TGTGCCAGCAATCTAGCGGGAGGAACCGGGGAGCTGTTTTTT.

The V and J genes are TRBV18 and TRBJ1-3, with 7 positions matching TRBD1. The CDR3 loop spans 15 amino acids. Unmatched junction bases numbered 4, after V lost 3 bases and J lost 2 bases. Germline V gene lookup returns CDR1 KGHSH and CDR2 LQKENI. Here the CDR3 DNA reads TGTGCCAGCTCACCCCCGACAGGGCCTGGAAACACCATATATTTT. Protein: CASSPPTGPGNTIYF.

The chain combines TRBV5-5 with TRBJ2-7; D remains unclear. The CDR3 totals 13 residues. Trimming cost V 4 bases and J 3 bases, with 11 bases left between them. Germline lookup yields CDR1 SGHKS and CDR2 YYEKEE (reference sequence). CDR3 in amino acids: CASSVTQYYEQYF. Here the CDR3 DNA reads TGTGCCAGCAGCGTGACTCAATACTACGAGCAGTACTTC. Using reference TRBV5-5 and TRBJ2-7 for the parts outside the CDR3, the full variable domain is DAGVTQSPTHLIKTRGQQVTLRCSPISGHKSVSWYQQVLGQGPQFIFQYYEKEERGRGNFPDRFSARQFPNYSSELNVNALLLGDSALYLCASSVTQYYEQYFGPGTRLTVT.

V is TRBV7-6 and J is TRBJ2-1, with no clear D. V was shortened by 1 base and J by 3 bases, with 7 bases between the two germline ends. This CDR3 has 14 amino acids. Germline assignment: CDR1 SGHVS and CDR2 FNYEAQ. The CDR3 sequence is CASSLDQVYNEQFF. CDR3 bases: TGTGCCAGCAGCTTAGACCAGGTCTACAATGAGCAGTTCTTC.

J is TRBJ2-5 and V is TRBV19, with D possibly being TRBD2 (6 bases). Germline lookup yields CDR1 LNHDA and CDR2 SQIVND (reference sequence). V gave up 4 bases and J gave up 4 bases, with 13 bases separating them. The CDR3 totals 14 residues. The CDR3 loop reads CASSTRDSGETQYF. The CDR3 DNA reads TGTGCCAGTAGTACCCGGGACTCAGGAGAGACCCAGTACTTC.

A remark on this clone: An end of the junction differs from the germline gene, which may be a read error. Within the sample, other DNA sequences also encode this same CDR3. V is TRBV27 and J is TRBJ2-3; D is unresolved. The CDR3 totals 16 residues. Germline values: CDR1 MNHEY, CDR2 SMNVEV (reference sequence). The CDR3 sequence: CASSLLNGGGTDTQYF. The CDR3 DNA reads TGTGCCAGCAGTTTATTGAATGGTGGTGGCACAGATACACAGTATTTT.